These 5 T cell receptor beta chains were sequenced from one sample in a study of T-cell memory formation after mild COVID-19. Using its own MiXCR run on the 5' RACE reads, TCRdb lists one record per CDR3 protein. This table has under 250,000 distinct CDR3 sequences, around 10% appearing once. The sample consisted of PBMCs or a T cell subset sorted from them (not recorded which). These receptors originate from a man between 18 and 29 years old who had mild COVID-19 (a few samples of this study predate the infection). Cell type and time point are not known.

This clonotype was counted between two and nine times. The CDR3 protein is CASSFKSGDYEQYV. Written as DNA, the CDR3 is TGTGCCAGCAGCTTTAAGAGCGGAGACTACGAGCAGTACGTC. This chain uses TRBV7-2 with TRBJ2-7, with D possibly being TRBD2 (5 bases). Trimming stripped 3 bases from V and 3 bases from J, with 12 bases between. The CDR3 runs 14 residues. Germline CDR1 and CDR2: SGHTA and FQGNSA.

This clonotype was observed a handful of times. This chain joins TRBV4-2 and TRBJ2-7, with D maybe TRBD1 (7 bases). CDR1 and CDR2 (germline): LGHNA, YNFKEQ. The CDR3 has 12 residues. Trimming took 5 bases from V and 5 from J, leaving 10 bases between them. The CDR3 nucleotides are TGTGCCAGCAGCGACAGGGAGGACGAGCAGTACTTC. Its protein is CASSDREDEQYF.

The chain combines TRBV7-2 with TRBJ2-7; D remains unclear. The CDR3 is 14 residues long. Germline CDR1 is SGHTA and CDR2 is FQGNSA. With 3 bases removed from V and 10 bases from J, the gap between germline ends came to 19 bases. The CDR3 nucleotides read TGTGCCAGCAGCTTCCGGCGCGGCCTAGTCGGTCAGTACTTC. It translates to CASSFRRGLVGQYF. The entire variable domain, with the rest obtained from reference TRBV7-2 and TRBJ2-7, is as follows: GAGVSQSPSNKVTEKGKDVELRCDPISGHTALYWYRQSLGQGLEFLIYFQGNSAPDKSGLPSDRFSAERTGGSVSTLTIQRTQQEDSAVYLCASSFRRGLVGQYFGPGTRLTVT.

CDR3 DNA: TGTGCCAGCAGCCCTCGGACGGGGCGGTCTCAGCCCCAGCATTTT. As protein: CASSPRTGRSQPQHF. The chain has TRBV13 and TRBJ1-5, with D possibly TRBD1 on 5 matching bases. Looked up from germline, CDR1 is PRHDT and CDR2 is FYEKMQ (reference sequence). This CDR3 contains 15 residues. Trimming took off 5 bases at V and 6 bases at J, with 17 bases between the two ends.

The rearrangement uses TRBV12-3 or TRBV12-4 and TRBJ1-3; D unclear. With 3 bases removed from V and 1 base from J, the gap between germline ends came to 7 bases. The CDR3 is 14 residues long. This CDR3 is CASSLSVSGNTIYF. The CDR3 region has the DNA TGTGCCAGCAGTTTGTCAGTTTCTGGAAACACCATATATTTT.